This T cell receptor beta chain was recorded in a study of PD-1 blockade in classical Hodgkin lymphoma. About the research overall: With a 2-week interval, patients received intravenous nivolumab at 3 mg/kg. General study results and limits: In CD4+ cells, TCR diversity went up significantly by C4D1, but in CD8+ cells it did not. Newly diagnosed patients reportedly trailed healthy donors in baseline TCR diversity. What caused the repertoire differences, perhaps disease activity or prior therapy, remains undefined.

Trimming left V 5 bases short and J 0 bases short, with 8 bases between. Germline V gene lookup returns CDR1 SEHNR and CDR2 FQNEAQ (reference sequence). This CDR3 region has 14 residues. The repertoire was sequenced with immunoSEQ multiplex PCR; TCRdb's copy has only in-frame clones and lacks some. The sample shows roughly 60,000 clones, 88% of them seen only once. To note about this clone: What it binds is unknown.

Exposure to brentuximab vedotin varied, and each patient had relapsed following autologous stem cell transplantation. This TCR was sampled from a human donor with classical Hodgkin lymphoma. Material: peripheral blood mononuclear cells (PBMCs), obtained before the second cycle of nivolumab. The V call is TRBV7-9, the J call TRBJ1-5; D remains ambiguous. DNA of the CDR3: TGTGCCAGCAGCCAAAGTTCTAGCAATCAGCCCCAGCATTTT. Protein sequence: CASSQSSSNQPQHF.